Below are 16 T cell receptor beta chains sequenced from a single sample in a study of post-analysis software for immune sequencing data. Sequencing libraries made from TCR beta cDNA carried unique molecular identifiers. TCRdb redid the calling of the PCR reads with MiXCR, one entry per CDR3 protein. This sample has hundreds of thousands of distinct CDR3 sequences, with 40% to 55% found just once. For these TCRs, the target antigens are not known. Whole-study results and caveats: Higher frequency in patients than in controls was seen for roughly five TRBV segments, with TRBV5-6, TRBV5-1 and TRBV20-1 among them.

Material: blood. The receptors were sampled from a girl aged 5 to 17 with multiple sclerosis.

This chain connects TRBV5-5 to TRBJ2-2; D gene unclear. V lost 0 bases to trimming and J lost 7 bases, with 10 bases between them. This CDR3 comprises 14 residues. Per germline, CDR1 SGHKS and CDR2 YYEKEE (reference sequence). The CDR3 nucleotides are TGTGCCAGCAGCTTGGTACTGGCGAGCGGGGAGCTGTTTTTT. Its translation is CASSLVLASGELFF.

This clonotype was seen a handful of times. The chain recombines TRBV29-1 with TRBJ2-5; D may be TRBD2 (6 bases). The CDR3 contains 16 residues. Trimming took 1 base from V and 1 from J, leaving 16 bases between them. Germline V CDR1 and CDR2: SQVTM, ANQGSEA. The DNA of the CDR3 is TGCAGCGTTGAAGGGAGGGCAGACCCCGTCCAAGAGACCCAGTACTTC. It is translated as CSVEGRADPVQETQYF.

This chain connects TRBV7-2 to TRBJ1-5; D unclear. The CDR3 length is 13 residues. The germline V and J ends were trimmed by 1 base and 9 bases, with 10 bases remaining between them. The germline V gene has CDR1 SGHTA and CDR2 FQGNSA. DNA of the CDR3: TGTGCCAGCAGCTTAGAGATGGGGTGGCCCCAGCATTTT. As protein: CASSLEMGWPQHF.

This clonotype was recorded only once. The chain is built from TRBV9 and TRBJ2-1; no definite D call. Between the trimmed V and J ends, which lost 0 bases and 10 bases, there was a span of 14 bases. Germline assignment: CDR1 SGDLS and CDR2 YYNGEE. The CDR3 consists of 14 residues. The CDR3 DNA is TGTGCCAGCAGCGTAGGTTTGAATCTCTACGAGCAGTTCTTC. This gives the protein CASSVGLNLYEQFF.

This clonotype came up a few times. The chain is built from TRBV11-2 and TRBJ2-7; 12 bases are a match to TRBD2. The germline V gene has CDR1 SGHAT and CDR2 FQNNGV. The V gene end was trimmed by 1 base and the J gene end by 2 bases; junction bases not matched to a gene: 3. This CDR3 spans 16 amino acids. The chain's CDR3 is CASSLVTSGSTYEQYF. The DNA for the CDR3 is TGTGCCAGCAGCTTAGTGACTAGCGGGAGTACCTACGAGCAGTACTTC.

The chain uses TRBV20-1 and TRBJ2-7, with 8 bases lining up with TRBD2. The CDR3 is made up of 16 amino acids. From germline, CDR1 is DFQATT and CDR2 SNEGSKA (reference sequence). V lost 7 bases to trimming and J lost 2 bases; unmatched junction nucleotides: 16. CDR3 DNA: TGCAGTGTGGCACGCTCGGGACTAGAGTCGCCCTACGAGCAGTACTTC. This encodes CSVARSGLESPYEQYF.

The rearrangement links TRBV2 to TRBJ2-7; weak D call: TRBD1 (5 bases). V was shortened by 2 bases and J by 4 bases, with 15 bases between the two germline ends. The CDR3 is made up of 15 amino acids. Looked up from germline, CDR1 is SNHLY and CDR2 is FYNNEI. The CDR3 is CASSERQGSMYEQYF. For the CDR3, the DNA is TGTGCCAGCAGTGAACGGCAGGGTAGTATGTACGAGCAGTACTTC. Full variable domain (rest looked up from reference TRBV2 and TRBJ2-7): EPEVTQTPSHQVTQMGQEVILRCVPISNHLYFYWYRQILGQKVEFLVSFYNNEISEKSEIFDDQFSVERPDGSNFTLKIRSTKLEDSAMYFCASSERQGSMYEQYFGPGTRLTVT.

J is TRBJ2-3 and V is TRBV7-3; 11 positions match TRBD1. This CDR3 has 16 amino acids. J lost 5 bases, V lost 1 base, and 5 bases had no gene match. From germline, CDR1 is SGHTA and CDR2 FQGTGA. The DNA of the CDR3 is TGTGCCAGCAGCTTAAGTTCCGGGACAGGGGGAGATACGCAGTATTTT. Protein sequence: CASSLSSGTGGDTQYF.

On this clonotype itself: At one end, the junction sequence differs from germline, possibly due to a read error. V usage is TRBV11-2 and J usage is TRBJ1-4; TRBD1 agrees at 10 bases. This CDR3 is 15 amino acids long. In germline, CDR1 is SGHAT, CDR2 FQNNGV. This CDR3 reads CASSLVGQGFEKRFF. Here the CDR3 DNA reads TGTGCCAGCAGCCTAGTGGGACAGGGGTTTGAAAAACGGTTTTTT.

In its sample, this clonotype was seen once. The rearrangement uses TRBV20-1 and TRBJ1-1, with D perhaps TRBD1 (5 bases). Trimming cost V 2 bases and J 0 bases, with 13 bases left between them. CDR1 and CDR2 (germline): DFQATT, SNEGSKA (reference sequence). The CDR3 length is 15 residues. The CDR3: CSARPSGTVNTEAFF. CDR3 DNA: TGCAGTGCTAGACCCTCGGGGACGGTGAACACTGAAGCTTTCTTT.

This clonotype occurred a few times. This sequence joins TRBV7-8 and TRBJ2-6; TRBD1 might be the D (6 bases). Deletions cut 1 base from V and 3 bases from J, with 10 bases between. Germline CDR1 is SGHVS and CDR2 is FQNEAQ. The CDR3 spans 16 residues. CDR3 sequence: CASSLDRVFGANVLTF. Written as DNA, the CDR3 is TGTGCCAGCAGCTTAGACAGGGTTTTTGGGGCCAACGTCCTGACTTTC.

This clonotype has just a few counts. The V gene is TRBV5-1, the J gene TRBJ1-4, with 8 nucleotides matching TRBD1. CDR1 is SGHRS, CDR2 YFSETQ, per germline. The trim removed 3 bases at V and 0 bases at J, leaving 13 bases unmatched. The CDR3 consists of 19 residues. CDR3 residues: CASSSHPGTGSATNEKLFF. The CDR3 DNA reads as TGCGCCAGCAGCTCTCACCCTGGGACAGGAAGTGCAACTAATGAAAAACTGTTTTTT.

CDR3 sequence (DNA): TGTGCCACCAGCAGAGATAGGACGGATACGCAGTATTTT. The encoded protein is CATSRDRTDTQYF. The chain recombines TRBV15 with TRBJ2-3; D not certain. Trimming shortened V by 0 bases and J by 6 bases, and 7 bases separated the two germline ends. From germline, CDR1 is LNHNV and CDR2 YYDKDF (reference sequence). This CDR3 has 13 residues.

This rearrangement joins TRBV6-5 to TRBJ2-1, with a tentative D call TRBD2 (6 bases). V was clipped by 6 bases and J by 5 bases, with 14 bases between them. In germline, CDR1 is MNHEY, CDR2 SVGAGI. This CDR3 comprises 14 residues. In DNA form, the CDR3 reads TGTGCCAGCAGCCCTTTCGGAGGGGACAATGAGCAGTTCTTC. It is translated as CASSPFGGDNEQFF.

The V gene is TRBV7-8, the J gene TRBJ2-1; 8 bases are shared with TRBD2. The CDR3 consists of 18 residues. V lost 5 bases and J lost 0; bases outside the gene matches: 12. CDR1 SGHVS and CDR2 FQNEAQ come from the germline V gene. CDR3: CASSALRTGGSSYNEQFF. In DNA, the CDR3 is TGTGCCAGCAGCGCCCTTCGAACGGGAGGGAGCTCCTACAATGAGCAGTTCTTC. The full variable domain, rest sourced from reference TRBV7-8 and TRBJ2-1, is GAGVSQSPRYKVAKRGQDVALRCDPISGHVSLFWYQQALGQGPEFLTYFQNEAQLDKSGLPSDRFFAERPEGSVSTLKIQRTQQEDSAVYLCASSALRTGGSSYNEQFFGPGTRLTVL.

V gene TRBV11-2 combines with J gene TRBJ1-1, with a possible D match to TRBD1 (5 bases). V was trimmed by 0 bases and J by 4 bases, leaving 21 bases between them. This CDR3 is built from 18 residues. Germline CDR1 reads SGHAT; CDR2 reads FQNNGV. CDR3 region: CASSLEPSWGLEATEAFF. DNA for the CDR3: TGTGCCAGCAGCTTAGAGCCCTCGTGGGGGTTGGAGGCCACTGAAGCTTTCTTT.